These T cell receptor beta chains were read from a single sample in a study of blood T cell repertoires in COVID-19. TCRdb's copy holds only in-frame clones and misses some; the assay was immunoSEQ multiplex PCR. The sample yields 75,000 to 95,000 clones, 70% to 90% seen once. Sequencing input: peripheral blood. These receptors were collected from a woman of 80 years or more with acute or convalescent COVID-19. Each CDR3 is given with its conserved first and last residue. A D gene is named only where the DNA matches it firmly.

j_call,d_call,v_call,cdr3_aa,cdr3_nt
TRBJ1-1,-,TRBV6-6,CASSYGEAAFF,TGTGCCAGCAGTTATGGAGAGGCAGCTTTCTTT
TRBJ2-3,-,TRBV21-1,CASSPPVGDTDTQYF,TGTGCCAGCAGCCCCCCGGTCGGGGACACAGATACGCAGTATTTT
TRBJ2-5,-,TRBV18,CASSPSDSETQYF,TGTGCCAGCTCACCCTCCGACAGTGAGACCCAGTACTTC
TRBJ2-5,TRBD2,TRBV5-1,CASSSGASGQETQYF,TGCGCCAGCAGCTCCGGGGCTAGCGGCCAAGAGACCCAGTACTTC
TRBJ1-1,TRBD1,TRBV19,CASSIDTPGQGILNTEAFF,TGTGCCAGTAGTATAGATACCCCGGGACAGGGCATTCTAAACACTGAAGCTTTCTTT
TRBJ2-1,-,TRBV2,CASSVYSLPYNEQFF,TGTGCCAGCAGTGTTTACTCCCTCCCCTACAATGAGCAGTTCTTC
TRBJ2-2,TRBD1,TRBV6-5,CASSQGVGELFF,TGTGCCAGCAGTCAGGGGGTCGGGGAGCTGTTTTTT
TRBJ2-3,TRBD1,TRBV5-6,CASRTGAGTQYF,TGTGCCAGCAGGACAGGGGCAGGTACGCAGTATTTT
TRBJ2-5,-,TRBV2,CASNRESQETQYF,TGTGCCAGCAACAGAGAAAGTCAAGAGACCCAGTACTTC
TRBJ2-5,TRBD2,TRBV7-2,CASSLGPGGETQYF,TGTGCCAGCAGCTTGGGGCCGGGAGGAGAGACCCAGTACTTC
TRBJ2-1,TRBD2,TRBV2,CASTGGLEGLEQFF,TGTGCCAGCACTGGGGGACTAGAAGGTTTAGAGCAGTTCTTC
TRBJ1-1,TRBD1,TRBV10-3,CASWTGAMNTEAFF,TGTGCCAGCTGGACAGGGGCCATGAACACTGAAGCTTTCTTT
TRBJ2-6,-,TRBV2,CASSTDRSGANVLTF,TGTGCCAGCAGTACTGACAGGTCTGGGGCCAACGTCCTGACTTTC
TRBJ2-2,TRBD2,TRBV11-2,CASGRSGAGVGTGELFF,TGTGCCAGCGGACGATCGGGAGCGGGAGTTGGCACCGGGGAGCTGTTTTTT
TRBJ1-2,-,TRBV21-1,CASSEQGAGYTF,TGTGCCAGCAGTGAACAGGGCGCTGGCTATACCTTC
TRBJ2-3,TRBD2,TRBV5-1,CASSRGTSGRRSTDTQYF,TGCGCCAGCAGCAGGGGGACTAGCGGGAGGAGGAGCACAGATACGCAGTATTTT
TRBJ2-1,TRBD2,TRBV25-1,CASSEVGAGGSGNEQFF,TGTGCCAGCAGTGAAGTTGGAGCGGGAGGTTCGGGCAATGAGCAGTTCTTC
TRBJ2-5,-,TRBV18,CASSPPPGETQYF,TGTGCCAGCTCACCCCCCCCAGGAGAGACCCAGTACTTC
TRBJ2-3,TRBD1,TRBV30,CAWSGGQTDTQYF,TGTGCCTGGAGTGGGGGACAGACAGATACGCAGTATTTT
TRBJ1-5,TRBD1,TRBV6-5,CASRGQGGGDQPQHF,TGTGCCAGCAGGGGACAGGGTGGAGGGGATCAGCCCCAGCATTTT
TRBJ1-1,-,TRBV5-5,CASSLREGNTEAFF,TGTGCCAGCAGCTTGAGGGAGGGGAACACTGAAGCTTTCTTT
TRBJ2-3,-,TRBV25-1,CASSLPLTDTQYF,TGTGCCAGCAGTCTACCCTTAACAGATACGCAGTATTTT
TRBJ1-1,-,TRBV18,CASSPPAPSTEAFF,TGTGCCAGCTCACCACCGGCGCCTAGTACTGAAGCTTTCTTT
TRBJ1-4,TRBD1,TRBV6-5,CASSLGQTGEKLFF,TGTGCCAGCAGCCTGGGACAGACGGGTGAAAAACTGTTTTTT